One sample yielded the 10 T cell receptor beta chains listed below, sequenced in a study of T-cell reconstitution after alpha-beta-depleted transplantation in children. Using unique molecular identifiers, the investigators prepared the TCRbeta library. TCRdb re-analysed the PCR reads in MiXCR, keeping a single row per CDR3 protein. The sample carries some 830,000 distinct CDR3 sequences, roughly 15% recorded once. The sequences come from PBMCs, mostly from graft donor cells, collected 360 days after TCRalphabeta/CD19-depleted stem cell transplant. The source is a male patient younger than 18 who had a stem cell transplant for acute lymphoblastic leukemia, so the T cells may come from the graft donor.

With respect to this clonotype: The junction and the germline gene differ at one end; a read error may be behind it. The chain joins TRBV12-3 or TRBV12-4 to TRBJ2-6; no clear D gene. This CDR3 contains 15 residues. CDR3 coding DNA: TGTGCCAGCAGTCCCGAAGGGTCTGCGGCCAACGTCCTGACTTTC. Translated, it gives CASSPEGSAANVLTF.

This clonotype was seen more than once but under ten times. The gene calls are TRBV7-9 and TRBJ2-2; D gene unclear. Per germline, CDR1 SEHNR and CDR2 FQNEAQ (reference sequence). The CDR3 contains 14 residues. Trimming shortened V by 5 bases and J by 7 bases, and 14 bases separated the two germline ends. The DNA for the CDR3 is TGTGCCAGCAGCCCCACCCCGTCGGACGGGGAGCTGTTTTTT. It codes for CASSPTPSDGELFF.

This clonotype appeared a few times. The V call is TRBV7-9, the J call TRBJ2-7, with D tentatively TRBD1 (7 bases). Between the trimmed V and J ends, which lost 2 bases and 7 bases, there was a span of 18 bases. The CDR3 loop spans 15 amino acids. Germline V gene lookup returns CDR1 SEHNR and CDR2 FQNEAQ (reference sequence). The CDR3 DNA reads TGTGCCAGCAGCTTACTGGACAGGTCAGGAGGGGAGCAGTACTTC. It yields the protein CASSLLDRSGGEQYF.

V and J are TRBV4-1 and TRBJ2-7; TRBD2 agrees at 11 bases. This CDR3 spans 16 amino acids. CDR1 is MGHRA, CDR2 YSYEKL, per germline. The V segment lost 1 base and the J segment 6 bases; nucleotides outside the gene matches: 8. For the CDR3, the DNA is TGCGCCAGCAGCCAAGGTAGGGCTAGCGGGAGGTTCGAGCAGTACTTC. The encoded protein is CASSQGRASGRFEQYF.

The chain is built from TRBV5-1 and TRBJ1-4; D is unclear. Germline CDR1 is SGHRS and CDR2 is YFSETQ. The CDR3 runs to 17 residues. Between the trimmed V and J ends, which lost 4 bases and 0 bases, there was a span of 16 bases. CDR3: CASSTGLTTPTNEKLFF. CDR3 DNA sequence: TGCGCCAGCAGCACCGGACTGACAACTCCAACTAATGAAAAACTGTTTTTT.

The CDR3 protein is CASSPPRGRQETQYF. In DNA form, the CDR3 reads TGTGCCAGCAGTCCTCCAAGGGGGAGGCAGGAGACCCAGTACTTC. V is TRBV12-3 or TRBV12-4 and J is TRBJ2-5, with D perhaps assigned TRBD1 or TRBD2 (6 bases each). This CDR3 has 15 residues. The V end was cut by 5 bases, the J end by 5 bases, with 18 bases between.

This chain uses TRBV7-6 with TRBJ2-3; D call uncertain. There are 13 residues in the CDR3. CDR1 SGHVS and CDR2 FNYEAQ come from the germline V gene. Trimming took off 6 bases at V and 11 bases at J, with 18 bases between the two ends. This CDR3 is CASSRTGSLRQYF. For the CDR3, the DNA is TGTGCCAGCAGTCGGACCGGAAGTTTGAGGCAGTATTTT.

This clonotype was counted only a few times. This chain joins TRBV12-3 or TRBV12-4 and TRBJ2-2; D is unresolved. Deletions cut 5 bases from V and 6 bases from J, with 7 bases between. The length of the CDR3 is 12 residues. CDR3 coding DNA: TGTGCCAGCAGTGGACGGCCCGGGGAGCTGTTTTTT. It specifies CASSGRPGELFF.

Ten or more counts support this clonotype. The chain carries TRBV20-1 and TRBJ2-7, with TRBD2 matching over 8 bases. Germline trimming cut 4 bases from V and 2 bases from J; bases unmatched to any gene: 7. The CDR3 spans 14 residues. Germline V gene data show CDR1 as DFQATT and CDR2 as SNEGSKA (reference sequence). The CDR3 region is CSATDSGEPYEQYF. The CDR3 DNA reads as TGCAGTGCTACCGATAGCGGGGAGCCCTACGAGCAGTACTTC.

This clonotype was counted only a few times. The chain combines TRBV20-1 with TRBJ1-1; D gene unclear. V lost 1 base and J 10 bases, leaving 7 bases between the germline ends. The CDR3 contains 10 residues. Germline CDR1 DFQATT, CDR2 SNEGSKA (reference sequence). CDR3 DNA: TGCAGTGCTAGAGTAGTACTAGCTTTCTTT. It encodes CSARVVLAFF.